Each of the 6 T cell receptor beta chains below was sequenced from the same sample in a study of T cells after yellow fever vaccination. One entry per CDR3 protein results from TCRdb running MiXCR on the 5' RACE reads. Seen here are around 310,000 distinct CDR3 sequences, 3.6% observed once, and the top ten hold around 24%. This specimen was PBMCs, taken on the day of the yellow fever booster vaccination. The receptors here all came from a man younger than 30 who received the YFV17D yellow fever vaccine.

The sample holds many counts of this clonotype. The V and J genes are TRBV7-2 and TRBJ2-3; D is possibly TRBD1 (6 bases). CDR1 is SGHTA and CDR2 is FQGNSA in the germline V gene. CDR3 length: 15 residues. Trimming shortened V by 5 bases and J by 1 base, and 13 bases separated the two germline ends. Written as DNA, the CDR3 is TGTGCCAGCAGCCCCCAAAGGACAGGCACAGATACGCAGTATTTT. Protein sequence: CASSPQRTGTDTQYF.

This chain connects TRBV20-1 to TRBJ1-5; D ambiguous. The ends were cut back, 4 bases at V and 0 bases at J, with 19 bases in the middle. The length of the CDR3 is 17 residues. The V gene's germline CDR1 is DFQATT and CDR2 SNEGSKA (reference sequence). The CDR3 bases are TGCAGTGCTATAGGCCGGGGAGGGATTTATAGCAATCAGCCCCAGCATTTT. Protein: CSAIGRGGIYSNQPQHF.

This clonotype turned up a few times. The chain links TRBV7-2 to TRBJ2-1; D perhaps matches TRBD1 (6 bases). The CDR3 sequence is 15 residues long. Germline CDR1 SGHTA, CDR2 FQGNSA. Between the trimmed V and J ends, which lost 4 bases and 3 bases, there was a span of 13 bases. The DNA for the CDR3 is TGTGCCAGCAGCTCAGCAGTGGACAGCTACAATGAGCAGTTCTTC. This translates into CASSSAVDSYNEQFF.

V and J are TRBV29-1 and TRBJ2-7, with D possibly matching TRBD1 (5 bases). The CDR3 totals 11 residues. Trimming removed 7 bases at V and 4 bases at J, with 11 bases between. Germline values: CDR1 SQVTM, CDR2 ANQGSEA. Here the CDR3 reads CSAERQYEQYF. The CDR3 DNA is TGCAGCGCCGAAAGACAGTACGAGCAGTACTTC.

The chain uses TRBV11-2 and TRBJ2-7; 9 nucleotides agree with TRBD1. V lost 5 bases and J lost 2; bases outside the gene matches: 7. Germline V gene data show CDR1 as SGHAT and CDR2 as FQNNGV. The length of the CDR3 is 15 residues. The CDR3: CASSGTRDRAYEQYF. CDR3 bases: TGTGCCAGCAGCGGAACTCGGGACAGGGCCTACGAGCAGTACTTC.

This clonotype turned up a few times. The V and J genes are TRBV4-3 and TRBJ2-3; the match to TRBD2 covers 9 bases. The germline gives CDR1 LGHNA, CDR2 YSLEER. J gave up 2 bases and V 0 bases, and 9 bases lay outside the gene matches. The CDR3 runs 18 residues. The DNA of the CDR3 is TGCGCCAGCAGCCAAGATTCCCGGACTAGCGTTTTCACAGATACGCAGTATTTT. Translation gives CASSQDSRTSVFTDTQYF.